This T cell receptor (beta chain) was captured by sequencing in a study of blood T cell repertoires in COVID-19. Study-wide background: Italy, Spain and the United States were the sources of the convalescent and acute COVID-19 samples. Nucleic acid was either cDNA or gDNA, and it came from T cells, B-cell-depleted T cells, or PBMCs.

CDR1 is KGHDR, CDR2 SFDVKD, per germline. The junction had 11 bases not matched to a gene; V was cut back by 4 bases and J by 6 bases. The CDR3 sequence is 16 residues long. Individuals drawn from approximately 26 US areas were roughly 18 to 95 years old. Original methodology: Nucleated cell number was recorded as an estimate derived from reference gene primer amplification. Assay: immunoSEQ multiplex PCR; the TCRdb copy retains only in-frame clones and omits some. The D gene and trimming were derived from the DNA, and the V and J assignments and clone size from that table. Here the sample spans over 350,000 clones, more than 75% being singletons.

Sequencing was done on a sample of PBMCs or T cells enriched from blood (not recorded which). The rearrangement joins TRBV24-1 to TRBJ2-3; 8 bases map to TRBD1. The receptor's source is a woman aged 25-40 years with acute COVID-19. The DNA of the CDR3 is TGTGCCACCAGTGAAATCCGGGCAGGGGGCAGGGATACGCAGTATTTT. Protein: CATSEIRAGGRDTQYF.